This T cell receptor beta chain is from a study of T cells after yellow fever vaccination. This CDR3 is 13 amino acids long. Germline CDR1 SGHRS, CDR2 YFSETQ. Trimming pared 4 bases from V and 1 base from J, leaving 5 bases between. This clonotype has ten or more counts. What it recognizes is unknown. In making TCR cDNA, 5'RACE template switching added a universal primer site and UMIs to it. TCRdb re-analysed the 5' RACE reads in MiXCR, keeping a single row per CDR3 protein. The top ten hold 2.5% to 4% of the sample, which has roughly 320,000 distinct CDR3 sequences, around 10% seen once. Overall study results and limits: The CD4 and CD8 compartments had a small share of their clonotypes in common. At 95% to 97% for CD4 and about 87% for CD8, most primary-vaccination clones showed up again after the booster. Weaker, the secondary response peaked sooner, at day 5 versus 15.

This sample comprised CD4+ T cells sorted from PBMCs, obtained 45 days after the yellow fever booster vaccination. The V call is TRBV5-1, the J call TRBJ2-2; D gene uncertain. The sequence derives from a man aged 18 to 29 who received the YFV17D yellow fever vaccine. The CDR3 sequence is CASSPQNTGELFF. The CDR3 coding sequence is TGCGCCAGCAGCCCGCAGAACACCGGGGAGCTGTTTTTT.